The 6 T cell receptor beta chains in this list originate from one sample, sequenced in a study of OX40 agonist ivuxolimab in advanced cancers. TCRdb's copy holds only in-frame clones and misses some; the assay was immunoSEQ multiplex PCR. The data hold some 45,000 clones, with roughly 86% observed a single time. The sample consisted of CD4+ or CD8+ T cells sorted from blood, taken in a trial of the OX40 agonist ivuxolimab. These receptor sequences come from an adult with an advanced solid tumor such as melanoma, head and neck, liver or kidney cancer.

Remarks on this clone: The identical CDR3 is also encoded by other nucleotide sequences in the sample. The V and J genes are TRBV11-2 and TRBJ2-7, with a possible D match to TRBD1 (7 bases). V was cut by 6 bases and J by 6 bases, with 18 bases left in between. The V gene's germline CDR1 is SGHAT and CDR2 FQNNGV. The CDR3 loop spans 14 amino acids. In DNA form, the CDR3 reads TGTGCCAGCAGAGAGGGGGCGGGAAGGGGCGAGCAGTACTTC. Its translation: CASREGAGRGEQYF.

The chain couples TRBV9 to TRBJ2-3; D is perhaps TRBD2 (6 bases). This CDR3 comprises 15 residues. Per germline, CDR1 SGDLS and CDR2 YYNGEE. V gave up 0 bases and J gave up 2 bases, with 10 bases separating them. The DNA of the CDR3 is TGTGCCAGCAGCGTAGAAGCGGGTTACACAGATACGCAGTATTTT. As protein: CASSVEAGYTDTQYF.

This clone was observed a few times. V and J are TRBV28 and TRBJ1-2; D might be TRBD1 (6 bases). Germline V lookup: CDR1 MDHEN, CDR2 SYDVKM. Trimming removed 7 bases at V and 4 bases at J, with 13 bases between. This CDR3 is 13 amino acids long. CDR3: CASKDTGTYGYTF. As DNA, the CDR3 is TGTGCCAGCAAAGATACAGGGACCTATGGCTACACCTTC.

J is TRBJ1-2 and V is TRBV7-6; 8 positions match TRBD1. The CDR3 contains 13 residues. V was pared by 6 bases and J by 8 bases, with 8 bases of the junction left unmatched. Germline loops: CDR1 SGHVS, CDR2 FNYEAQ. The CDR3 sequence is CASRSQGAPGYTF. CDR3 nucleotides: TGTGCCAGCAGATCTCAGGGGGCGCCCGGCTACACCTTC.

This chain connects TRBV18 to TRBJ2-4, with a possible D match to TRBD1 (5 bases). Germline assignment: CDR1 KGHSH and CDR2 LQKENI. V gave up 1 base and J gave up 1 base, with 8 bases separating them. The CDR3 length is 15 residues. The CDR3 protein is CASSPQGQAKNIQYF. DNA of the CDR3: TGTGCCAGCTCACCACAGGGGCAGGCCAAAAACATTCAGTACTTC.

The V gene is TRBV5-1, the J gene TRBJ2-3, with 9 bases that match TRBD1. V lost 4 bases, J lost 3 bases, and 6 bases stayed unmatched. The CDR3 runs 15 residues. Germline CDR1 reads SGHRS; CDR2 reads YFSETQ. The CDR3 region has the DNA TGCGCCAGCAGCGGTGCCGGGACAGGGACAGATACGCAGTATTTT. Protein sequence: CASSGAGTGTDTQYF.